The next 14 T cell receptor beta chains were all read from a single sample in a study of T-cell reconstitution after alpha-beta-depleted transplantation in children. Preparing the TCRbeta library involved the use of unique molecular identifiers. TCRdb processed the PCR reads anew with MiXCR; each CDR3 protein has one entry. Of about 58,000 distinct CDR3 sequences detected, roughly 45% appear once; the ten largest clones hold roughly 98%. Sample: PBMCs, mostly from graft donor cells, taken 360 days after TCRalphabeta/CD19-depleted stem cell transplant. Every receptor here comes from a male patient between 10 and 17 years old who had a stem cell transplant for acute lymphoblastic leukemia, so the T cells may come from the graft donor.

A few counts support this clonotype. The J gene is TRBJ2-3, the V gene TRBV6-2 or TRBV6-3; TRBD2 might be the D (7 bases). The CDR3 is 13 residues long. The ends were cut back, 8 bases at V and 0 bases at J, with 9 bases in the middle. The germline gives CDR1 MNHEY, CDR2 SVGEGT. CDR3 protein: CASGGASTDTQYF. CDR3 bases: TGTGCCAGCGGGGGGGCTAGCACAGATACGCAGTATTTT.

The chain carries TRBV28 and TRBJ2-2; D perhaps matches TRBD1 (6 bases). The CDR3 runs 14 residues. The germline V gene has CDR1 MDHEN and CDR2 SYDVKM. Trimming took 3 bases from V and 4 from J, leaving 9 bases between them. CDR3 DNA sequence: TGTGCCAGCAGTTTGGGGGCTGGCACCGGGGAGCTGTTTTTT. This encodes CASSLGAGTGELFF.

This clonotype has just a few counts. This CDR3 is CASSGGRNEQFF. CDR3 DNA sequence: TGTGCCAGCAGCGGAGGCAGAAACGAGCAGTTCTTC. The J gene is TRBJ2-1, the V gene TRBV5-6; the D gene is possibly TRBD2 (5 bases). The CDR3 runs 12 residues. Trimming removed 4 bases from V and 10 bases from J, with 12 bases in between. Germline CDR1 reads SGHDT; CDR2 reads YYEEEE.

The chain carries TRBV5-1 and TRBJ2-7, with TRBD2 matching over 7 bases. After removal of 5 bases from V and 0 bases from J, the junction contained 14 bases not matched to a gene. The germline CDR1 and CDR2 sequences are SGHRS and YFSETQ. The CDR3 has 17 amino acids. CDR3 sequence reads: CASSRGGGLHTSYEQYF. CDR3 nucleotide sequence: TGCGCCAGCAGTCGCGGGGGAGGTCTACATACCTCCTACGAGCAGTACTTC. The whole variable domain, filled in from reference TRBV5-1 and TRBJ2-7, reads KAGVTQTPRYLIKTRGQQVTLSCSPISGHRSVSWYQQTPGQGLQFLFEYFSETQRNKGNFPGRFSGRQFSNSRSEMNVSTLELGDSALYLCASSRGGGLHTSYEQYFGPGTRLTVT.

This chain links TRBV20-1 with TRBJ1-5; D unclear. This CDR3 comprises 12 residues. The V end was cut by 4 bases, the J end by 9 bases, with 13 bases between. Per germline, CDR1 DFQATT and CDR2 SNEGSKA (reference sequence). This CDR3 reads CSATTGSRPQHF. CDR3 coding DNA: TGCAGTGCTACGACGGGCTCGCGGCCCCAGCATTTT.

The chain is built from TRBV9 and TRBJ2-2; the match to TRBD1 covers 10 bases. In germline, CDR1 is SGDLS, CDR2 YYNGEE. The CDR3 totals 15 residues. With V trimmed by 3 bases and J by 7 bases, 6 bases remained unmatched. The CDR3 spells CASSEDRGIVGELFF. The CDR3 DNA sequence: TGTGCCAGCAGCGAGGACAGGGGGATAGTCGGGGAGCTGTTTTTT.

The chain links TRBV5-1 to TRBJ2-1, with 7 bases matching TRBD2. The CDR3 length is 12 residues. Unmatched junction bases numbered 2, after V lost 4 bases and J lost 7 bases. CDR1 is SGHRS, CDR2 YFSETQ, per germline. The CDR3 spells CASSNGGNEQFF. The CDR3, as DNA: TGCGCCAGCAGCAACGGGGGGAATGAGCAGTTCTTC.

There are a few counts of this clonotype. As DNA, the CDR3 is TGTGCCAGCAACGAGCGGGAGCTGGGGGAGACCCAGTACTTC. This encodes CASNERELGETQYF. The V gene is TRBV6-1, the J gene TRBJ2-5; 8 positions agree with TRBD2. V dropped 7 bases and J dropped 5; count of bases not matched to a gene: 9. From germline, CDR1 is MNHNS and CDR2 SASEGT. The CDR3 has 14 residues.

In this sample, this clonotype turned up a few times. CDR3 region: CSASLYNEQFF. The DNA for the CDR3 is TGCAGTGCTAGTCTCTACAATGAGCAGTTCTTC. This rearrangement joins TRBV20-1 to TRBJ2-1; no reliable D call. Per the germline V gene, CDR1 is DFQATT and CDR2 is SNEGSKA (reference sequence). The V gene lost 3 bases and the J gene lost 3 bases, with 3 bases spanning the gap. The CDR3 covers 11 residues.

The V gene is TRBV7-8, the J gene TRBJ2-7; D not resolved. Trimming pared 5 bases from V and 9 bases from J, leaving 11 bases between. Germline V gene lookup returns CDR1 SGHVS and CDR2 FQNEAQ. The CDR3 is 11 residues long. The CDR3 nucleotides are TGTGCCAGCAGCCCCTCCAAGCCGCAGTACTTC. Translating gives CASSPSKPQYF. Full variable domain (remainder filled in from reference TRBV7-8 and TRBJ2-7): GAGVSQSPRYKVAKRGQDVALRCDPISGHVSLFWYQQALGQGPEFLTYFQNEAQLDKSGLPSDRFFAERPEGSVSTLKIQRTQQEDSAVYLCASSPSKPQYFGPGTRLTVT.

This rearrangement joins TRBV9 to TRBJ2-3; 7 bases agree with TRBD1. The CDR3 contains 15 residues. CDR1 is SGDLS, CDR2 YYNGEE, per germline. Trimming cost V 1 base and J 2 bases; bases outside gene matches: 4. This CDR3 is CASSVQGVHTDTQYF. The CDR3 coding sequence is TGTGCCAGCAGCGTACAGGGGGTTCACACAGATACGCAGTATTTT.

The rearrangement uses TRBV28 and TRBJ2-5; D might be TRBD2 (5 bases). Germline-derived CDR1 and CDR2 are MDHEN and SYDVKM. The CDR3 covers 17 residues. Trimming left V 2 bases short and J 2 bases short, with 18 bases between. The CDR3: CASSLRQTNPLQETQYF. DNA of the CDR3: TGTGCCAGCAGTTTACGCCAGACTAACCCCCTACAAGAGACCCAGTACTTC.

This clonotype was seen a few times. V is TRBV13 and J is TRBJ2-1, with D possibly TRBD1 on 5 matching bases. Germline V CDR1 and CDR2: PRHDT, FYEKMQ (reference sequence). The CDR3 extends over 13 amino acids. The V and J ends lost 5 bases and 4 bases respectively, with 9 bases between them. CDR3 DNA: TGTGCCAGCAGCCCAAAGGGGTACAATGAGCAGTTCTTC. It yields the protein CASSPKGYNEQFF.

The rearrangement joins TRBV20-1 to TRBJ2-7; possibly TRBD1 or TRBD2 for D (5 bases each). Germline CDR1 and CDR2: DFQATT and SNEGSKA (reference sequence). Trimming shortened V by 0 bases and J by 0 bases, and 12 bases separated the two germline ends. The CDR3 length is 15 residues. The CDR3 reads CSARESGTISYEQYF. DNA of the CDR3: TGCAGTGCTAGAGAGTCCGGGACCATCTCCTACGAGCAGTACTTC.